This T cell receptor (beta chain) was obtained from a study of technical replicates of blood from a few donors. Method: immunoSEQ multiplex PCR; TCRdb's copy keeps in-frame clones and lacks some. This sample has fewer than 65,000 clones; around 87% occur once, and the top ten carry around 4.9%. CDR3 length: 15 residues. V gave up 3 bases and J gave up 0 bases; unmatched junction bases: 0. CDR1 and CDR2 from the germline V gene are LNHNV and YYDKDF (reference sequence). V and J are TRBV15 and TRBJ2-3; 10 bases agree with TRBD2. This clonotype was obtained from a human donor in good health. Some clones in this sample may be carry-over from other donors' samples. The sequencing input was PBMCs. The CDR3 region has the DNA TGTGCCACCAGCAGGACTAGCGGGAGCACAGATACGCAGTATTTT. Its protein is CATSRTSGSTDTQYF.